The T cell receptor beta chain under discussion was sequenced for a study of CD8+CD57+ T cells in acquired aplastic anemia. The wider study: An average of roughly 10 million reads for CD4+ cells was obtained from healthy donors. Study observations and caveats: Patients and healthy controls showed no significant CD8+ Simpson's diversity difference.

TCR beta VDJ and CDR3 profiling used genomic DNA as template. TCRdb independently ran MiXCR on the reads; one entry per CDR3 protein. Among around 230,000 distinct CDR3 sequences, 60% to 65% were seen once, and the ten largest hold 25% to 30%. Comment on this clonotype: Its antigen is not identified.

The V and J ends lost 6 bases and 9 bases, in that order; junction bases with no gene match: 11. The CDR3 runs 13 residues. Germline V gives CDR1 DFQATT, CDR2 SNEGSKA (reference sequence). Sequenced input: sorted CD4+, CD8+, or CD8+CD57+ T cells (not recorded which) from PBMCs. The chain combines TRBV20-1 with TRBJ2-1, with 7 bases that match TRBD2. The sequence derives from a human donor in good health. Here the CDR3 reads CSAFPGLLSEQFF. The CDR3 DNA reads as TGCAGTGCCTTTCCGGGACTACTGTCTGAGCAGTTCTTC.